This T cell receptor beta chain was captured in a study of cytotoxic CD8 clonotypes in ibrutinib-treated CLL. Study observations and caveats: A rise in clonality was seen at ibrutinib response, and a fall back toward baseline was seen at progression.

In regard to this clone: The antigen is unknown.

CDR3 length: 13 residues. CDR1 and CDR2 (germline): SQVTM, ANQGSEA. Trimming cost V 6 bases and J 0 bases, with 11 bases left between them. Sequencing used immunoSEQ multiplex PCR; TCRdb keeps in-frame clones, though not all of them. The sample shows around 70,000 clones, 80% of them seen only once. This TCR was sampled from a human donor with chronic lymphocytic leukemia. The sequenced sample was PBMCs, obtained at disease progression, from a patient treated with ibrutinib. The J gene is TRBJ1-1, the V gene TRBV29-1; D remains ambiguous. As DNA, the CDR3 is TGCAGCGTCGCACCAGAAATGAACACTGAAGCTTTCTTT. It yields the protein CSVAPEMNTEAFF.